This T cell receptor (beta chain) is drawn from a study of blood T cell repertoires in COVID-19. Whole-study context: Both acute and convalescent COVID-19 samples were obtained from the United States, Italy and Spain.

V was clipped by 0 bases and J by 3 bases; unmatched bases: 2. In germline, CDR1 is SGHRS, CDR2 YFSETQ. This CDR3 is built from 14 residues. Per the original methods: Nucleated cell counts were estimated from reference gene primer amplification. Data came from immunoSEQ multiplex PCR; TCRdb stores just in-frame clones and leaves some out. V and J calls and clone size are as listed in that table; D and trimming were resolved from the DNA. The top ten clones hold 15% to 20% of a sample with a few hundred thousand clones, 80% to 85% of them seen once. The sample was peripheral blood. This chain connects TRBV5-1 to TRBJ1-1; 7 bases are shared with TRBD1. This TCR was recovered from a woman older than 75 with active or convalescent COVID-19. CDR3: CASSLEGADTEAFF. The DNA of the CDR3 is TGCGCCAGCAGCTTGGAGGGGGCGGACACTGAAGCTTTCTTT.